A single sample is the source of the 26 T cell receptor beta chains below, sequenced in a study of blood T cells in healthy people across ages. The authors ran a second PCR of 7 to 11 cycles using a sample-barcoded 5' primer and a J-beta primer mix. TCRdb called the 5' RACE reads again in MiXCR, with one record for every CDR3 protein. The sample contains about 1.4 million distinct CDR3 sequences, approximately 59% of which appear only once. Specimen: blood. The receptors shown here come from a man younger than 30 in good health.

Of note for this clonotype: A read error may account for a junction end that differs from germline. This chain joins TRBV20-1 and TRBJ2-7; D gene ambiguous. CDR3 length equals 13 residues. The germline gives CDR1 DFQATT, CDR2 SNEGSKA (reference sequence). In nucleotides, the CDR3 is TGCAGTGTCCAGGCTCGGGCGCTCTACGGGCAGTACTTC. Its protein is CSVQARALYGQYF.

This clonotype has just a few counts. The V and J genes are TRBV12-3 or TRBV12-4 and TRBJ1-1; D is undetermined. CDR3 length: 10 residues. V lost 8 bases and J lost 6, with 7 bases in between. The CDR3 spells CASGTPEAFF. The CDR3 nucleotides read TGTGCCAGCGGTACTCCTGAAGCTTTCTTT.

A few counts support this clonotype. The CDR3 DNA follows: TGCGCCAGCAGCTGGGGACAGGGGGGAATCTACGAGCAGTACTTC. This sequence encodes CASSWGQGGIYEQYF. The V and J genes are TRBV5-1 and TRBJ2-7, with 11 bases lining up with TRBD1. V shed 3 bases, J shed 3 bases, and the junction held 5 bases outside the gene matches. This CDR3 region has 15 residues. In germline, CDR1 is SGHRS, CDR2 YFSETQ.

V is TRBV9 and J is TRBJ2-7; D not resolved. CDR1 is SGDLS, CDR2 YYNGEE, per germline. CDR3 length: 14 residues. V was cut by 1 base and J by 1 base, with 9 bases left in between. The CDR3 nucleotides read TGTGCCAGCAGCGTACGGAGCAGATCCTACGAGCAGTACTTC. It codes for CASSVRSRSYEQYF.

The chain employs TRBV4-3 and TRBJ2-1; 9 nucleotides match TRBD2. V shed 10 bases and J 6 bases; nucleotides not matched to a gene: 10. CDR1 is LGHNA and CDR2 is YSLEER in the germline V gene. This CDR3 region has 14 residues. The CDR3 loop reads CATASLAGLNEQFF. CDR3 sequence (DNA): TGCGCCACAGCAAGTCTAGCGGGGCTCAATGAGCAGTTCTTC.

Note on this clonotype: The junction differs from germline at one of its ends, possibly a read error. J is TRBJ2-1 and V is TRBV6-2 or TRBV6-3; unclear D gene. Germline V gene data show CDR1 as MNHEY and CDR2 as SVGEGT. CDR3 length: 15 residues. CDR3 protein: CANSYRVDPYNEQFF. In DNA, the CDR3 is TGTGCCAACAGTTACCGAGTCGACCCCTACAATGAGCAGTTCTTC.

The rearrangement joins TRBV4-3 to TRBJ2-2; TRBD2 is a possible D gene (6 bases). V was trimmed by 4 bases and J by 3 bases, leaving 12 bases between them. The length of the CDR3 is 15 residues. The germline gives CDR1 LGHNA, CDR2 YSLEER. Here the CDR3 DNA reads TGCGCCAGCAGCCCGTCGACTAGGTACACCGGGGAGCTGTTTTTT. Protein product: CASSPSTRYTGELFF.

This chain joins TRBV2 and TRBJ1-6; no clear D gene. This CDR3 region has 13 residues. In germline, CDR1 is SNHLY, CDR2 FYNNEI. Trimming shortened V by 1 base and J by 8 bases, and 6 bases separated the two germline ends. CDR3 loop: CASSEGVYSPLHF. CDR3 coding DNA: TGTGCCAGCAGTGAAGGGGTCTATTCACCCCTCCACTTT.

The genes are TRBV29-1 and TRBJ2-7; TRBD2 matches 13 bases. After removal of 7 bases from V and 6 bases from J, the junction contained 3 bases not matched to a gene. CDR1 SQVTM and CDR2 ANQGSEA come from the germline V gene. The CDR3 loop spans 12 amino acids. CDR3 coding DNA: TGCAGCGCTGGGACTAGCGGGACCGAGCAGTACTTC. Translation: CSAGTSGTEQYF.

The chain carries TRBV7-6 and TRBJ2-1; 12 positions match TRBD2. This CDR3 comprises 16 residues. Germline V gives CDR1 SGHVS, CDR2 FNYEAQ. After removal of 6 bases from V and 3 bases from J, the junction contained 6 bases not matched to a gene. The CDR3: CASRPTSGRIYNEQFF. As DNA, the CDR3 is TGTGCCAGCAGACCTACTAGCGGGAGGATCTACAATGAGCAGTTCTTC.

V is TRBV10-2 and J is TRBJ2-4, with 7 bases identical to TRBD2. The CDR3 loop spans 12 amino acids. Trimming took 3 bases from V and 13 from J; bases not matched to a gene: 6. The germline gives CDR1 WSHSY, CDR2 SAAADI. CDR3 sequence: CASSDEGRVQYF. The CDR3 bases are TGCGCCAGCAGTGATGAGGGGAGGGTCCAGTACTTC.

As concerns this clonotype: At one of its ends the junction is not consistent with the germline gene, which may arise from a read error. The chain recombines TRBV4-1 with TRBJ2-7; D may correspond to TRBD1 or TRBD2 (7 bases each). The CDR3 is 16 amino acids. Germline lookup yields CDR1 MGHRA and CDR2 YSYEKL. CDR3 region: CASSQTGQGGTYEQYF. Here the CDR3 DNA reads TGTGCCAGCAGCCAAACGGGGCAGGGGGGGACCTACGAGCAGTACTTC.

The V call is TRBV29-1, the J call TRBJ1-2; tentative D call: TRBD1 (5 bases). The CDR3 is 13 residues long. Trimming left V 4 bases short and J 0 bases short, with 9 bases between. CDR1 is SQVTM, CDR2 ANQGSEA, per germline. The CDR3 sequence: CSVVEQANYGYTF. Written as DNA, the CDR3 is TGCAGCGTTGTCGAACAGGCTAACTATGGCTACACCTTC.

Points on this clonotype: A much larger clone differs by one base, so this may be a read error. This chain joins TRBV24-1 and TRBJ2-5; 7 bases map to TRBD1. The closer fit of TRBJ2-1 to the DNA end suggests the J call may be wrong. The CDR3 runs 14 residues. Per germline, CDR1 KGHDR and CDR2 SFDVKD. In nucleotides, the CDR3 is TGTGCCACCAGTGACACGGGACAGCAAGAGACCCAGTTCTTC. It codes for CATSDTGQQETQFF.

This clonotype has a handful of counts. The chain carries TRBV9 and TRBJ2-5; D remains ambiguous. The CDR3 sequence is 12 residues long. Trimming took off 2 bases at V and 1 base at J, with 3 bases between the two ends. CDR1 SGDLS and CDR2 YYNGEE come from the germline V gene. Here the CDR3 DNA reads TGTGCCAGCAGCGTCGCCCAAGAGACCCAGTACTTC. Translation: CASSVAQETQYF.

This chain connects TRBV29-1 to TRBJ2-1; D perhaps matches TRBD2 (7 bases). The DNA end is a closer match to TRBJ2-7, so the J assignment may be wrong. Germline CDR1 and CDR2: SQVTM and ANQGSEA. This CDR3 is built from 13 residues. CDR3 in amino acids: CSVEGGGGHEQYF. The DNA for the CDR3 is TGCAGCGTTGAGGGAGGCGGGGGCCATGAGCAGTACTTC.

The J gene is TRBJ2-1, the V gene TRBV11-2; 12 nucleotides agree with TRBD2. This CDR3 is built from 16 residues. CDR1 and CDR2 from the germline V gene are SGHAT and FQNNGV. The V segment lost 6 bases and the J segment 2 bases; nucleotides outside the gene matches: 5. The CDR3 here is CASSQRLAGAYNEQFF. The DNA for the CDR3 is TGTGCCAGCAGTCAAAGACTAGCGGGAGCCTACAATGAGCAGTTCTTC.

The chain combines TRBV7-2 with TRBJ2-1, with 7 nucleotides matching TRBD2. J gave up 5 bases and V 3 bases, and 7 bases lay outside the gene matches. CDR1 is SGHTA and CDR2 is FQGNSA in the germline V gene. The CDR3 has 15 amino acids. The CDR3 nucleotides are TGTGCCAGCAGCTTGGGCGGGACTATCAACAATGAGCAGTTCTTC. As protein: CASSLGGTINNEQFF.

The chain is built from TRBV27 and TRBJ1-1; D possibly corresponds to TRBD1 (6 bases). The ends were cut back, 0 bases at V and 8 bases at J, with 10 bases in the middle. Per the germline V gene, CDR1 is MNHEY and CDR2 is SMNVEV (reference sequence). The CDR3 is 13 amino acids. DNA of the CDR3: TGTGCCAGCAGTTTATCGATGGGGACAGAAGCTTTCTTT. It is translated as CASSLSMGTEAFF.

The chain is built from TRBV27 and TRBJ2-1; TRBD1 is a possible D gene (5 bases). V lost 4 bases, J lost 7 bases, and 11 bases lay in between. This CDR3 is built from 13 residues. The germline CDR1 and CDR2 sequences are MNHEY and SMNVEV (reference sequence). This chain's CDR3 is CASSSSQGNEQFF. CDR3 nucleotides: TGTGCCAGCAGTTCGTCTCAGGGAAATGAGCAGTTCTTC.

The genes are TRBV7-9 and TRBJ2-2, with D perhaps TRBD2 (5 bases). From germline, CDR1 is SEHNR and CDR2 FQNEAQ (reference sequence). This CDR3 is 12 amino acids long. The CDR3 nucleotides are TGTGCGGATCGGAGGTCGGGCGGGGAGCTGTTTTTT. Encoded protein: CADRRSGGELFF. Variable domain in full (rest from reference TRBV7-9 and TRBJ2-2): DTGVSQNPRHKITKRGQNVTFRCDPISEHNRLYWYRQTLGQGPEFLTYFQNEAQLEKSRLLSDRFSAERPKGSFSTLEIQRTEQGDSAMYLCADRRSGGELFFGEGSRLTVL.

Notes on this clonotype: An end of the junction differs from the germline gene, which may be a read error. The genes are TRBV5-1 and TRBJ2-7; 13 nucleotides line up with TRBD2. From germline, CDR1 is SGHRS and CDR2 YFSETQ. The CDR3 is made up of 14 amino acids. Here the CDR3 reads CTSSRTSGGYEQYF. The CDR3 DNA reads TGCACCAGCAGCCGGACTAGCGGGGGCTACGAGCAGTACTTC.

V and J are TRBV21-1 and TRBJ2-5; the table's D call TRBD2 went unverified against the DNA. TRBV21-1 is reported as a pseudogene. The CDR3 covers 16 residues. The CDR3 sequence is CASSLRSRPSQETQYF. CDR3 in DNA: TGTGCCAGCAGCTTACGTTCGAGACCCTCTCAAGAGACCCAGTACTTC.

The chain joins TRBV29-1 to TRBJ1-5, with D unresolved. The CDR3 is made up of 13 amino acids. Trimming took 8 bases from V and 2 from J, leaving 13 bases between them. Germline V lookup: CDR1 SQVTM, CDR2 ANQGSEA. CDR3 residues: CSISGNGNQPQHF. In DNA, the CDR3 is TGCAGCATAAGCGGAAACGGCAATCAGCCCCAGCATTTT.

This clonotype turned up a few times. The rearrangement uses TRBV10-3 and TRBJ2-1; no clear D. The V end lost 9 bases, the J end lost 2 bases, and 14 bases lay between the germline ends. The germline CDR1 and CDR2 sequences are ENHRY and SYGVKD. The CDR3 is 14 residues long. The CDR3 here is CAIAREGAYNEQFF. In DNA, the CDR3 is TGTGCCATTGCCAGAGAAGGAGCCTACAATGAGCAGTTCTTC.

The J gene is TRBJ1-1, the V gene TRBV20-1; TRBD1 aligns across 7 bases. This CDR3 region has 14 residues. Germline V CDR1 and CDR2: DFQATT, SNEGSKA (reference sequence). Losses at the gene ends were 5 bases for V and 1 base for J; bases not matched to a gene: 7. The DNA for the CDR3 is TGCAGTGCTGCCGCGGACAGGAGGAACACTGAAGCTTTCTTT. It translates to CSAAADRRNTEAFF.